The 8 T cell receptor beta chains presented below share a single source sample, sequenced in a study of radiotherapy plus CTLA-4 blockade in lung cancer. Produced via immunoSEQ multiplex PCR; TCRdb's table is partial and in-frame only. The sample includes around 110,000 clones, roughly 80% of them seen just once. The starting material was peripheral blood, obtained from a patient treated with radiotherapy plus ipilimumab. These receptors came from a human donor with non-small cell lung cancer that progressed on radiotherapy plus ipilimumab. Some clones in this sample may be carry-over from other donors' samples.

V and J are TRBV2 and TRBJ2-5; 9 bases match TRBD1. J gave up 3 bases and V 3 bases, and 2 bases lay outside the gene matches. From germline, CDR1 is SNHLY and CDR2 FYNNEI. The CDR3 loop spans 14 amino acids. The CDR3 nucleotides read TGTGCCAGCAGTGACCGGACAGGGGAAGAGACCCAGTACTTC. It translates to CASSDRTGEETQYF.

The chain uses TRBV14 and TRBJ2-2; D is uncertain. Germline CDR1 reads SGHDN; CDR2 reads FVKESK. Trimming cost V 2 bases and J 4 bases, with 14 bases left between them. The CDR3 is made up of 16 amino acids. CDR3 region: CASSQLQKQSTGELFF. CDR3 in DNA: TGTGCCAGCAGCCAATTACAGAAGCAGAGCACCGGGGAGCTGTTTTTT.

This clone was recorded at least ten times. The chain employs TRBV7-3 and TRBJ2-7; TRBD2 aligns across 11 bases. The germline V gene has CDR1 SGHTA and CDR2 FQGTGA. This CDR3 has 14 amino acids. With 8 bases clipped from V and 2 bases from J, the junction kept 5 bases outside the gene matches. This chain's CDR3 is CASSLAGGPYEQYF. The DNA of the CDR3 is TGTGCCAGCTCCCTAGCGGGGGGCCCCTACGAGCAGTACTTC. Combining the CDR3 with reference TRBV7-3 and TRBJ2-7 gives the whole variable domain GAGVSQTPSNKVTEKGKYVELRCDPISGHTALYWYRQSLGQGPEFLIYFQGTGAADDSGLPNDRFFAVRPEGSVSTLKIQRTERGDSAVYLCASSLAGGPYEQYFGPGTRLTVT.

The chain is built from TRBV19 and TRBJ2-7; the D gene is possibly TRBD1 (5 bases). V was cut by 5 bases and J by 0 bases, with 8 bases left in between. This CDR3 is built from 13 residues. Germline CDR1 and CDR2: LNHDA and SQIVND (reference sequence). CDR3 amino acids: CASSPDSSYEQYF. CDR3 in DNA: TGTGCCAGTAGTCCAGACAGCTCCTACGAGCAGTACTTC.

V and J are TRBV18 and TRBJ2-5, with D uncertain. The ends were cut back, 5 bases at V and 2 bases at J, with 9 bases in the middle. CDR3 length: 13 residues. Germline CDR1 is KGHSH and CDR2 is LQKENI. This CDR3 reads CASSTDPQETQYF. CDR3 nucleotides: TGTGCCAGCTCAACGGACCCTCAAGAGACCCAGTACTTC.

This clone was detected only once. The rearrangement joins TRBV6-1 to TRBJ2-1, with TRBD2 matching 10 bases. The germline gives CDR1 MNHNS, CDR2 SASEGT. This CDR3 comprises 15 residues. Losses at the gene ends were 3 bases for V and 5 bases for J; bases not matched to a gene: 4. CDR3 region: CASSEQAGGHNEQFF. The CDR3 nucleotides are TGTGCCAGCAGTGAGCAAGCGGGGGGGCACAATGAGCAGTTCTTC.

The chain links TRBV15 to TRBJ2-1; D gene ambiguous. V gave up 5 bases and J gave up 7 bases, with 6 bases separating them. The germline gives CDR1 LNHNV, CDR2 YYDKDF (reference sequence). The CDR3 runs to 11 residues. The DNA of the CDR3 is TGTGCCACCAGCCTTTTGAATGAGCAGTTCTTC. It translates to CATSLLNEQFF.

The rearrangement uses TRBV4-2 and TRBJ2-1; 11 positions match TRBD1. This CDR3 has 15 residues. Unmatched junction bases numbered 4, after V lost 2 bases and J lost 7 bases. Germline V gene data show CDR1 as LGHNA and CDR2 as YNFKEQ. The CDR3: CASSQSGTGGNEQFF. Written as DNA, the CDR3 is TGTGCCAGCAGCCAATCCGGGACAGGGGGTAATGAGCAGTTCTTC.